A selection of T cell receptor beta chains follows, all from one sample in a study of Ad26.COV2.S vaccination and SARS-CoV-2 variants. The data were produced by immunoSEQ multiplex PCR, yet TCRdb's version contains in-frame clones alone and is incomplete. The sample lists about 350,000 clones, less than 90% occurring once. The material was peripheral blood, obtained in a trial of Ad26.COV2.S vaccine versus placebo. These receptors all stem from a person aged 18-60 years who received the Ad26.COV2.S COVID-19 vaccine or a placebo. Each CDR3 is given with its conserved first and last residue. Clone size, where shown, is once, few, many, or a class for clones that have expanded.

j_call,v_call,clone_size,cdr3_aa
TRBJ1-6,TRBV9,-,CASSAPRQGDFSPLHF
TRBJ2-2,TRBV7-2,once,CASSLLAGIANTGELFF
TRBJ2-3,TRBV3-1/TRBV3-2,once,CASSSGWTSSTDTQYF
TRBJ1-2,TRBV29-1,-,CSVEDGLNYGYTF
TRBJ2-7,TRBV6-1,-,CASSEELSREQYF
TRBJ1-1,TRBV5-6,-,CASSKDRHAFF
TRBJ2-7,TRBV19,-,CASSRRGDMSAEQYF
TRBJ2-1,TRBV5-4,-,CASSLRQGQYNEQFF
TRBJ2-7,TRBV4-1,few,CASSSDRGYEQYF
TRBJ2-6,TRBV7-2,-,CASRHQSGQFNVLTF
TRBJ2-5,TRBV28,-,CASSLIVLPETQYF
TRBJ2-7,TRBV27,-,CASSRDSSYEQYF
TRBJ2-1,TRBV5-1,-,CASSLIAGYNEQFF
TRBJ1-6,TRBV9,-,CASSARGQYNSPLHF
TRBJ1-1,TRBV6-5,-,CASRLEGYTEAFF
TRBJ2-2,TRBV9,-,CASSPTGGNTGELFF
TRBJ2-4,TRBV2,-,CASHREPKNIQYF
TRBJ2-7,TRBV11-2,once,CASTAPGLAGSSYEQYF
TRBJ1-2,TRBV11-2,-,CASSLAEKMWYGYTF
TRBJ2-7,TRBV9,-,CASSPRQAYEQYF
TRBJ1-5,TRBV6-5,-,CASSSTDQPQHF
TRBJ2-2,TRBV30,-,CAWSYLGSSSGELFF
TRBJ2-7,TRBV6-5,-,CASSSLTSGSYEQYF
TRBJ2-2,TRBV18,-,CASSPGGRAANTGELFF
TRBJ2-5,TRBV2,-,CASSAAGETQYF
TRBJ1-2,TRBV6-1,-,CASSDRGHGYTF
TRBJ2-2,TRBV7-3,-,CASSLRQGRTGELFF
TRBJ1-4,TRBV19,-,CATGQGGRLFF
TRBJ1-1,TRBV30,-,CAWSQSDRGTEAFF
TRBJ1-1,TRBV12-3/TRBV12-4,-,CASSLAHQGLAFF
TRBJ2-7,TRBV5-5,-,CASSRDRGIYEQYF
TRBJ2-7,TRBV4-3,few,CASSPGTGDYEQYF
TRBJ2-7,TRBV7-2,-,CASSLALVYSEQYF
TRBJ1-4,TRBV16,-,CASSQPGGIEKLFF
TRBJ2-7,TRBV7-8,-,CASSLARLGGSYEQYF
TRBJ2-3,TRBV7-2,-,CASSRQVEVTDTQYF
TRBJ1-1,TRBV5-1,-,CASSYTGSTEAFF
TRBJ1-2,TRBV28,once,CASDTYYGYTF
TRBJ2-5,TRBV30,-,CAWSAGETQYF
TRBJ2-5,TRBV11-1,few,CASSLGWEETQYF
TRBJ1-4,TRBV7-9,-,CASSQKYEKLFF
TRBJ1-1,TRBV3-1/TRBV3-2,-,CASRGSWTGGLSTEAFF
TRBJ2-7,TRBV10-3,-,CAISGQDYEQYF
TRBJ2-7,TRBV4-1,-,CASSLSSGSKEQYF
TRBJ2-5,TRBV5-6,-,CASSLVAGVGSQYF
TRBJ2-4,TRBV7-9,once,CASSQTPQNIQYF
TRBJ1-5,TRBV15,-,CATSRDHQPQHF
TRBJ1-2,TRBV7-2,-,CASSIDPNRGDSNYGYTF
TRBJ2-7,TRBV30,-,CAWSGGYEQYF
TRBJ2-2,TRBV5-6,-,CASSQWGGGELFF
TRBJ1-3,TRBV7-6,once,CASSSPQVYSGNTIYF
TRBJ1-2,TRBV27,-,CASSFRDSLFYGYTF
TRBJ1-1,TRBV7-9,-,CASSPHSLGTGEAFF
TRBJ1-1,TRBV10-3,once,CASRLQGLQNTEAFF
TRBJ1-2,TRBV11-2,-,CASSSSGDNYGYTF